The 6 T cell receptor beta chains below all came from one sample that was sequenced in a study of blood T cell repertoires in COVID-19. The table came from immunoSEQ multiplex PCR; TCRdb's copy has only in-frame clones and leaves some out. The sample yields about 180,000 clones, roughly 87% seen once. Sequenced sample: peripheral blood. The source is a woman in her 70s with acute or convalescent COVID-19.

The CDR3, as DNA: TGTGCCAGCACCGGACAGAACAATTCACCCCTCCACTTT. Amino acids: CASTGQNNSPLHF. This sequence joins TRBV28 and TRBJ1-6; tentative D call: TRBD1 (6 bases). The germline V gene has CDR1 MDHEN and CDR2 SYDVKM. The CDR3 covers 13 residues. The ends were cut back, 7 bases at V and 7 bases at J, with 11 bases in the middle.

This chain joins TRBV28 and TRBJ2-2; 8 bases map to TRBD1. The CDR3 runs 17 residues. Germline V gene data show CDR1 as MDHEN and CDR2 as SYDVKM. With 3 bases clipped from V and 2 bases from J, the junction kept 8 bases outside the gene matches. CDR3 DNA sequence: TGTGCCAGCAGTTTGCACTCAGGGGGCGTCAACACCGGGGAGCTGTTTTTT. Translating it yields CASSLHSGGVNTGELFF.

The table lists this clone with a few counts. The V call is TRBV7-6, the J call TRBJ2-7; TRBD1 is a possible D gene (6 bases). Germline-derived CDR1 and CDR2 are SGHVS and FNYEAQ. With 1 base removed from V and 3 bases from J, the gap between germline ends came to 13 bases. The CDR3 spans 15 residues. CDR3 DNA sequence: TGTGCCAGCAGCTTAGAAGGACAGTCTTTCTACGAGCAGTACTTC. Translated: CASSLEGQSFYEQYF.

This chain links TRBV5-1 with TRBJ1-1; tentative D call: TRBD1 (5 bases). CDR1 and CDR2 (germline): SGHRS, YFSETQ. The CDR3 length is 16 residues. Between the trimmed V and J ends, which lost 0 bases and 4 bases, there was a span of 16 bases. The CDR3 reads CASSLGQGMGSTEAFF. CDR3 DNA sequence: TGCGCCAGCAGCTTGGGGCAGGGTATGGGAAGCACTGAAGCTTTCTTT. Supplemented by reference TRBV5-1 and TRBJ1-1, the full variable domain reads KAGVTQTPRYLIKTRGQQVTLSCSPISGHRSVSWYQQTPGQGLQFLFEYFSETQRNKGNFPGRFSGRQFSNSRSEMNVSTLELGDSALYLCASSLGQGMGSTEAFFGQGTRLTVV.

The chain joins TRBV7-2 to TRBJ1-3, with 8 positions matching TRBD1. The CDR3 totals 15 residues. V shed 2 bases and J 4 bases; nucleotides not matched to a gene: 4. Germline CDR1 reads SGHTA; CDR2 reads FQGNSA. CDR3 sequence: CASSLSQGAGNTIYF. Written as DNA, the CDR3 is TGTGCCAGCAGCTTATCGCAGGGGGCAGGAAACACCATATATTTT.

V gene TRBV6-2 or TRBV6-3 combines with J gene TRBJ2-7; TRBD1 matches 11 bases. The CDR3 consists of 14 residues. Germline loops: CDR1 MNHEY, CDR2 SVGEGT. Trimming took 5 bases from V and 7 from J; bases not matched to a gene: 7. The CDR3 DNA sequence: TGTGCCAGCAGTAGGACAGGGGGCGCGAGAGAGCAGTACTTC. Encoded protein: CASSRTGGAREQYF.